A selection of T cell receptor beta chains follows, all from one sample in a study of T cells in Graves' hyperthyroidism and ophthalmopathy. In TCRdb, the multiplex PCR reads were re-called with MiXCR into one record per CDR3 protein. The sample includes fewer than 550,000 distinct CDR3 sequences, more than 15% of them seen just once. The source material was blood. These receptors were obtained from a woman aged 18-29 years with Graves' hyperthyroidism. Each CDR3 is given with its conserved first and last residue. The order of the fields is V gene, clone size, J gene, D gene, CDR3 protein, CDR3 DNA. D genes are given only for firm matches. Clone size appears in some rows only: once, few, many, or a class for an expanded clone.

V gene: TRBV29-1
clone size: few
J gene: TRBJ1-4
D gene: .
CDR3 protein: CSVGRGTNEKLFF
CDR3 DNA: TGCAGCGTTGGAAGGGGGACTAATGAAAAACTGTTTTTT

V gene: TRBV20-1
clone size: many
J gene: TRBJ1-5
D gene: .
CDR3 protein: CSARDGRTRPNQPQHF
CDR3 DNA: TGCAGTGCTAGAGATGGCAGGACCCGCCCGAATCAGCCCCAGCATTTT

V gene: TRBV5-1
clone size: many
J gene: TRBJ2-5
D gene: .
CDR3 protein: CASRFLRGLETQYF
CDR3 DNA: TGCGCCAGCAGGTTTCTTCGGGGGCTAGAGACCCAGTACTTC

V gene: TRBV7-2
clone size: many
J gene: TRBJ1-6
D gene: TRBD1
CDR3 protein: CASSLIPRQGAAANSPLHF
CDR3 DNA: TGTGCCAGCAGCTTAATCCCGAGACAGGGGGCCGCTGCTAATTCACCCCTCCACTTT

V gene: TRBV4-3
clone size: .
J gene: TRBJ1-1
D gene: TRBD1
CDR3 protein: CASSQEPSGTAEAFF
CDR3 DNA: TGCGCCAGCAGCCAAGAACCGTCCGGGACAGCTGAAGCTTTCTTT

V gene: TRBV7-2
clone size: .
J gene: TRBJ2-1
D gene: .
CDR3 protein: CASSLGPARDEQFF
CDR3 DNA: TGTGCCAGCAGCTTAGGGCCTGCTAGAGACGAGCAGTTCTTC

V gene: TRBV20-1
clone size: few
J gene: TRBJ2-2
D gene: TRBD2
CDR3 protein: CSARDLGGRASNTGELFF
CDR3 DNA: TGCAGTGCTAGAGATTTAGGCGGGAGGGCTTCGAACACCGGGGAGCTGTTTTTT

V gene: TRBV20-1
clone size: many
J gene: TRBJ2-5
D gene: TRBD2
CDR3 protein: CSARELLAGGSQETQYF
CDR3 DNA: TGCAGTGCTAGAGAGCTACTAGCGGGAGGGTCCCAAGAGACCCAGTACTTC

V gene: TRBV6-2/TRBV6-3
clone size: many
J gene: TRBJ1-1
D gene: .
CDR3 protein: CASRSGRLSGNTEAFF
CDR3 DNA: TGTGCCAGCAGATCGGGACGCTTATCGGGGAACACTGAAGCTTTCTTT

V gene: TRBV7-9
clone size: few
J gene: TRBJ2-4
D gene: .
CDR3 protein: CASSLVAGSDIQYF
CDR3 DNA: TGTGCCAGCAGCTTAGTGGCGGGGAGTGACATTCAGTACTTC

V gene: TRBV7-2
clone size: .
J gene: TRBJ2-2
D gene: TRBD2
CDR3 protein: CASSLGGLAGPGELFF
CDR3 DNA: TGTGCCAGCAGCTTAGGGGGTCTAGCGGGGCCCGGGGAGCTGTTTTTT

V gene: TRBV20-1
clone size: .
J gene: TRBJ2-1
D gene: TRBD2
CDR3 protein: CSALALAGGQPYNEQFF
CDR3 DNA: TGCAGTGCCTTAGCTCTAGCGGGGGGCCAACCCTACAATGAGCAGTTCTTC

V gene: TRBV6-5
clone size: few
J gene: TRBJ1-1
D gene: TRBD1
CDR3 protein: CASSYIRDRARNTEAFF
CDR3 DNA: TGTGCCAGCAGTTACATTCGGGACAGGGCCCGCAACACTGAAGCTTTCTTT

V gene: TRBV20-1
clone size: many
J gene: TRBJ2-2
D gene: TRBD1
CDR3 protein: CSARDRGWSNTGELFF
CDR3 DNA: TGCAGTGCTAGGGACAGGGGGTGGTCGAACACCGGGGAGCTGTTTTTT

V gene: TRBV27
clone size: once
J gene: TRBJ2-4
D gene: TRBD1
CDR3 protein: CASSFEGQSKNIQYF
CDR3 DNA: TGTGCCAGCAGTTTTGAGGGACAGTCCAAAAACATTCAGTACTTC

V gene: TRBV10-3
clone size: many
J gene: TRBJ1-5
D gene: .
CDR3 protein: CAISETWTTRDDSNQPQHF
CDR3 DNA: TGTGCCATCAGTGAGACGTGGACGACTCGGGACGATAGCAATCAGCCCCAGCATTTT

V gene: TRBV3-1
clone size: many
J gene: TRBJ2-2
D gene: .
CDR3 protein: CASSQRSGELFF
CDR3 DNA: TGTGCCAGCAGCCAAAGGTCCGGGGAGCTGTTTTTT

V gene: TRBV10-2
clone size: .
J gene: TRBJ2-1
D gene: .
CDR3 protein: CASSESHEQFF
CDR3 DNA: TGCGCCAGCAGTGAGTCCCATGAGCAGTTCTTC

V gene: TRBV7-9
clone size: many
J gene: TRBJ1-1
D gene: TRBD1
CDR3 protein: CASSPMGTVNTEAFF
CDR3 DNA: TGTGCCAGCAGCCCGATGGGGACAGTGAACACTGAAGCTTTCTTT

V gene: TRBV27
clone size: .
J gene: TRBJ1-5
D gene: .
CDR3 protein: CASSRTARAAGIKEPQHF
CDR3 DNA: TGTGCCAGCAGTCGGACAGCCCGGGCGGCGGGGATTAAAGAGCCCCAGCATTTT

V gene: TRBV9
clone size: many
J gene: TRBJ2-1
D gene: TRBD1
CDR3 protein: CASSPRGGQGAREQFF
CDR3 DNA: TGTGCCAGCAGCCCAAGGGGGGGACAGGGGGCAAGGGAGCAGTTCTTC

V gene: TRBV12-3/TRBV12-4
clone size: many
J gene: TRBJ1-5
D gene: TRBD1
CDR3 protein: CASSHTRGNQPQHF
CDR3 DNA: TGTGCCAGCAGCCATACCAGGGGGAATCAGCCCCAGCATTTT

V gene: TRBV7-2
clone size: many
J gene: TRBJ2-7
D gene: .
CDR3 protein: CASSPWDDEQYF
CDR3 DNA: TGTGCCAGCAGCCCCTGGGATGACGAGCAGTACTTC

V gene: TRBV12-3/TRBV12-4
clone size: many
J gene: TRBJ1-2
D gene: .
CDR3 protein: CASRGVLDGYTF
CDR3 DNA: TGTGCCAGCAGAGGGGTTTTGGATGGCTACACCTTC

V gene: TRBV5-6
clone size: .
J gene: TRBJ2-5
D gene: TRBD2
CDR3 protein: CASSYLLAGEETQYF
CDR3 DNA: TGTGCCAGCAGCTACTTACTAGCGGGAGAAGAGACCCAGTACTTC

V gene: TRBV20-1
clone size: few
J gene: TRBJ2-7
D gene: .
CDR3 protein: CSAPTWATASEQYF
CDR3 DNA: TGCAGTGCCCCGACGTGGGCCACCGCATCCGAGCAGTACTTC

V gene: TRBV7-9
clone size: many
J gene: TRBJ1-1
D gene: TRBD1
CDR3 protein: CASSRTGVNTEAFF
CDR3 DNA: TGTGCCAGCAGCCGCACAGGGGTGAACACTGAAGCTTTCTTT

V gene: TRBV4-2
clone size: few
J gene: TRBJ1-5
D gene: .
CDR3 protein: CASSQDSASSNQPQHF
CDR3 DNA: TGTGCCAGCAGCCAAGATAGCGCTTCTAGCAATCAGCCCCAGCATTTT

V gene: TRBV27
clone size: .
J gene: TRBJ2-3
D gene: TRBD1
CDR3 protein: CASSSLRDRESDTQYF
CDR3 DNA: TGTGCCAGCAGTTCCCTCCGGGACAGGGAGTCAGATACGCAGTATTTT

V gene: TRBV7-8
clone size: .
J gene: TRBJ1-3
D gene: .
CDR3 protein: CASSYPQGNTIYF
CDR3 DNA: TGTGCCAGCAGCTACCCACAGGGCAACACCATATATTTT

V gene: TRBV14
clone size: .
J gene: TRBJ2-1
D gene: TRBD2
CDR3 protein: CASSQDLLLAGGDEQFF
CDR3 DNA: TGTGCCAGCAGCCAAGATCTTCTCCTAGCGGGGGGGGATGAGCAGTTCTTC

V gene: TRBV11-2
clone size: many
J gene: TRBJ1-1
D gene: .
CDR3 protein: CASSRGGIYTEAFF
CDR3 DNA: TGTGCCAGCAGCCGAGGCGGGATTTACACTGAAGCTTTCTTT

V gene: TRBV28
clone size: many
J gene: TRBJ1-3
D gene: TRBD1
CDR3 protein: CASTSTGLSGNTIYF
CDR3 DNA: TGTGCCAGCACCTCGACAGGGCTCTCTGGAAACACCATATATTTT

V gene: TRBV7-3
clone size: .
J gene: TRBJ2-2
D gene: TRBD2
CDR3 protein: CASSPPGRGRGTGELFF
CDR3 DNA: TGTGCCAGCAGCCCCCCAGGTCGCGGGAGGGGAACCGGGGAGCTGTTTTTT

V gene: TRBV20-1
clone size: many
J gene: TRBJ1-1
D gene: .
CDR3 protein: CSARSPGGGFFAFF
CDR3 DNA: TGCAGTGCTAGATCACCTGGTGGGGGTTTTTTCGCTTTCTTT

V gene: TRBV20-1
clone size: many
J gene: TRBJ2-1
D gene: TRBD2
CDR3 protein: CSAETGLADNEQFF
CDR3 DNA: TGCAGTGCTGAAACGGGACTAGCGGACAATGAGCAGTTCTTC

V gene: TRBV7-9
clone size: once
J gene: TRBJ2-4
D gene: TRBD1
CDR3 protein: CASSFGQGENIQYF
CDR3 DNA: TGTGCCAGCAGCTTCGGACAGGGTGAAAACATTCAGTACTTC

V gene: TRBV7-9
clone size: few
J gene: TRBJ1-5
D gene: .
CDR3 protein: CASSAGGWGQPQHF
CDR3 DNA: TGTGCCAGCAGCGCCGGGGGGTGGGGACAGCCCCAGCATTTT

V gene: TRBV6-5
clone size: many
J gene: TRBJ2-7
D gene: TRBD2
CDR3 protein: CASSYPGTSGNYEQYF
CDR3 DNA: TGTGCCAGCAGTTACCCCGGGACTAGCGGTAATTACGAGCAGTACTTC

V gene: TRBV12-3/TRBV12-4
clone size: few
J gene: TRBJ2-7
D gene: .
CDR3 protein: CASSFQAGGPRHEQYF
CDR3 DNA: TGTGCCAGCAGTTTCCAGGCCGGGGGACCGCGGCACGAGCAGTACTTC

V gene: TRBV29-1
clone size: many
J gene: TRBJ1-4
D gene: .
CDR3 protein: CSVGGGINEKLFF
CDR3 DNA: TGCAGCGTCGGAGGCGGGATTAATGAAAAACTGTTTTTT

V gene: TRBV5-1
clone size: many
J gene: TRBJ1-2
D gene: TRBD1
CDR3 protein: CASSRRQGDGGYTF
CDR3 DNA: TGCGCCAGCAGCCGCCGACAGGGGGACGGTGGCTACACCTTC

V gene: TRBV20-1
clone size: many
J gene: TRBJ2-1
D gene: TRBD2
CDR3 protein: CSARRGGRGNEQFF
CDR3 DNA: TGCAGTGCGAGGCGGGGGGGCCGGGGCAATGAGCAGTTCTTC

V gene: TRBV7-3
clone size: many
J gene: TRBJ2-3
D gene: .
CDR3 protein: CASSSTSGSDTQYF
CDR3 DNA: TGTGCCAGCAGCTCTACTTCCGGGTCAGATACGCAGTATTTT

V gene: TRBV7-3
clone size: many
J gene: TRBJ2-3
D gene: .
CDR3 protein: CASSSDGGLNTQYF
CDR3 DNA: TGTGCCAGCAGCTCCGACGGGGGGCTAAATACGCAGTATTTT

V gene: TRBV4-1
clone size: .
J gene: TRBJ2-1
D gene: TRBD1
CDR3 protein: CASSQIKPGQGFEQFF
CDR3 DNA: TGCGCCAGCAGCCAGATAAAACCGGGACAGGGCTTTGAGCAGTTCTTC

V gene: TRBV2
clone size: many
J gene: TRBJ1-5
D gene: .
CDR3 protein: CASSEQGSHQPQHF
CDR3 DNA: TGTGCCAGCAGTGAACAGGGATCTCATCAGCCCCAGCATTTT

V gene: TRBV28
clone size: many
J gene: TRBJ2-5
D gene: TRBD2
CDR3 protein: CASRSGTSGFTVETQYF
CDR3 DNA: TGTGCCAGCAGATCTGGGACTAGCGGATTTACGGTAGAGACCCAGTACTTC

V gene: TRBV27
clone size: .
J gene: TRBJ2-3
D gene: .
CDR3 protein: CASSFFTAEDTQYF
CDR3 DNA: TGTGCCAGCAGTTTCTTTACAGCGGAGGATACGCAGTATTTT

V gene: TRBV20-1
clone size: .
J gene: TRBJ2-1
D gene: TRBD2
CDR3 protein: CSARLAGSLYNEQFF
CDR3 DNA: TGCAGTGCTAGACTAGCGGGAAGCCTCTACAATGAGCAGTTCTTC

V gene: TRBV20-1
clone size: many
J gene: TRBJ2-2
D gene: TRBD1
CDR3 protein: CSAHGTGRTGELFF
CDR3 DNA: TGCAGTGCCCACGGGACAGGGCGAACCGGGGAGCTGTTTTTT

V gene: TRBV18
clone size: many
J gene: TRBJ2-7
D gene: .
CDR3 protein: CASSPGVGVSSYEQYF
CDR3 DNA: TGTGCCAGCTCACCAGGCGTGGGAGTCTCTTCCTACGAGCAGTACTTC